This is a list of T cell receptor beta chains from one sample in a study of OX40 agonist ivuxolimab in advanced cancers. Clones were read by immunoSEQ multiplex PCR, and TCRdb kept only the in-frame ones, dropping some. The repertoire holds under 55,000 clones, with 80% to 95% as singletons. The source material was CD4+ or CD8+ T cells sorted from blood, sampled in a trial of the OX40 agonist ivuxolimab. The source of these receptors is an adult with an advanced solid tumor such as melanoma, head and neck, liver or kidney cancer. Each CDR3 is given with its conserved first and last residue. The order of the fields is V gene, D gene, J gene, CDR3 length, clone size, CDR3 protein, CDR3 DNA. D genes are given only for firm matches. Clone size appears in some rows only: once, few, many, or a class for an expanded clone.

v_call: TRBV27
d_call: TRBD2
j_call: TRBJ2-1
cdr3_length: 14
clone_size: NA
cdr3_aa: CASSPGGAYNEQFF
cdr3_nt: TGTGCCAGCAGTCCGGGGGGTGCCTACAATGAGCAGTTCTTC

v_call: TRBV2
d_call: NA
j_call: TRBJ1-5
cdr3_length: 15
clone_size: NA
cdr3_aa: CASRRRGISNQPQHF
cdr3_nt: TGTGCCAGCCGCAGGAGGGGCATCAGCAATCAGCCCCAGCATTTT

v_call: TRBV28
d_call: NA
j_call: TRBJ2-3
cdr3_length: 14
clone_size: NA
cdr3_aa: CASSSRQITDTQYF
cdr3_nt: TGTGCCAGCAGTTCAAGACAAATCACAGATACGCAGTATTTT

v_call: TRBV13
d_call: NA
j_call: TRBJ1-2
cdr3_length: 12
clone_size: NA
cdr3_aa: CASSPGPAGYTF
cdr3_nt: TGTGCCAGCAGCCCAGGACCAGCTGGCTACACCTTC

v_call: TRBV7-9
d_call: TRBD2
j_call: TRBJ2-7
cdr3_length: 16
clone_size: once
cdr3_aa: CASSPTSGRRAYEQYF
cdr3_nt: TGTGCCAGCAGCCCGACTAGCGGGAGGCGGGCCTACGAGCAGTACTTC

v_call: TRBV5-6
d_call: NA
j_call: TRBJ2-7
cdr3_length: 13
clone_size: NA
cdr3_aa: CASSLGQSYEQYF
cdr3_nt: TGTGCCAGCAGCTTGGGGCAGAGCTACGAGCAGTACTTC

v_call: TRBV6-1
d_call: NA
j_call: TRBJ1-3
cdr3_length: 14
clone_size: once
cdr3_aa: CASSNGFSGNTIYF
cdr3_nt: TGTGCCAGCAGTAACGGGTTCTCTGGAAACACCATATATTTT

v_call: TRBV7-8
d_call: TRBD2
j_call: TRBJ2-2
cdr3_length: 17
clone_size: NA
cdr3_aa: CASSPPAGLAGAGELFF
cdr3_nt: TGTGCCAGCAGCCCACCCGCCGGACTAGCGGGAGCCGGGGAGCTGTTTTTT

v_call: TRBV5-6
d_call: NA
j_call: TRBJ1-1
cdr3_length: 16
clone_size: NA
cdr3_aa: CASSSPAAWMNTEAFF
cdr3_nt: TGTGCCAGCAGCTCCCCTGCAGCATGGATGAACACTGAAGCTTTCTTT

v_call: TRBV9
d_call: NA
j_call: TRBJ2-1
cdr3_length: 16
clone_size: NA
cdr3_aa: CASSVGVVGTYNEQFF
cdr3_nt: TGTGCCAGCAGCGTAGGCGTCGTGGGGACCTACAATGAGCAGTTCTTC

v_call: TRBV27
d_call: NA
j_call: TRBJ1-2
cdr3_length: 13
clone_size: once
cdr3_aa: CASSLSPVYGYTF
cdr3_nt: TGTGCCAGCAGTTTATCGCCGGTCTATGGCTACACCTTC

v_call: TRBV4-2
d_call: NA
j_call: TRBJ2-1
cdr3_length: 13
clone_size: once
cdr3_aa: CASSQDPADEQFF
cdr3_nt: TGTGCCAGCAGCCAAGATCCAGCGGATGAGCAGTTCTTC

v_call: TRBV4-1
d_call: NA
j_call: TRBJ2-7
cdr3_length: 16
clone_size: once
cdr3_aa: CASSREMTDSSYEQYF
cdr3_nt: TGCGCCAGCAGCCGAGAAATGACGGACAGCTCCTACGAGCAGTACTTC

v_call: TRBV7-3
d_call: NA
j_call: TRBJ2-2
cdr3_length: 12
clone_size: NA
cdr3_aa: CASSPNTGELFF
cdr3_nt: TGTGCCAGCAGCCCCAACACCGGGGAGCTGTTTTTT

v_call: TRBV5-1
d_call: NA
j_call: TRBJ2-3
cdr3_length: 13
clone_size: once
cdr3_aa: CASSSYSTDTQYF
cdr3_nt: TGCGCCAGCAGCTCGTACAGCACAGATACGCAGTATTTT

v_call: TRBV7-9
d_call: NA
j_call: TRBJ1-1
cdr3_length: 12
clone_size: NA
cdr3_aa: CASSLTRTEAFF
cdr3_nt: TGTGCCAGCAGCCTGACACGAACTGAAGCTTTCTTT